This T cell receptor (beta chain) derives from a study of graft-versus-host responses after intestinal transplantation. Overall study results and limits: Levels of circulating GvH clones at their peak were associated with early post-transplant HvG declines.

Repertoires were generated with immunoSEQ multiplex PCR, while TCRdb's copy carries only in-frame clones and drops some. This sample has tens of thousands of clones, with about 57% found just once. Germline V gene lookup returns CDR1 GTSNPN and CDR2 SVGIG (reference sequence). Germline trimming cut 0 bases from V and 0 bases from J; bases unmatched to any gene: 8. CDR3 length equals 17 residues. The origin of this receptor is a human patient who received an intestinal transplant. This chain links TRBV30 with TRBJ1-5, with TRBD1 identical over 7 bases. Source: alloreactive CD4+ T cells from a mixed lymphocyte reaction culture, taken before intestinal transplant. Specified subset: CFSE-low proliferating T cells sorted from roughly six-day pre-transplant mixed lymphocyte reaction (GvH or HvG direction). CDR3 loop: CAWSVSRGTHSNQPQHF. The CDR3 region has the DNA TGTGCCTGGAGTGTGTCCAGGGGGACCCATAGCAATCAGCCCCAGCATTTT.